This T cell receptor (beta chain) was observed in a study of T cells in Graves' hyperthyroidism and ophthalmopathy. About the study: Peripheral blood was taken when the disease was first diagnosed, before any treatment began.

Amplification targeted TCR beta CDR3 regions from RNA transcripts. With the HTBI primer set, the TCR CDR3 went through a first round of RT-PCR. TCRdb reprocessed the multiplex PCR reads with MiXCR, giving one entry per CDR3 protein. The sample comprises 300,000 to 500,000 distinct CDR3 sequences, about 14% of which are singletons, and 28% rests with the top ten. Ophthalmopathy in the patients scored at least 3 on Clinical Activity Score and at least 4 on NOSPECS grade, lasting under 3 months. From 9 to 10 ml of fresh peripheral blood, PBMCs were isolated. The CDR3 spans 17 residues. V lost 1 base to trimming and J lost 5 bases; unmatched junction nucleotides: 11. Germline V gene sequence: CDR1 LGHNA, CDR2 YNFKEQ.

The sequence came from a man between 50 and 59 years old with Graves' ophthalmopathy. Sequenced input: blood. The chain is built from TRBV4-2 and TRBJ2-5; TRBD2 agrees at 9 bases. As DNA, the CDR3 is TGTGCCAGCAGCCAAGTGCCAGCGGGAGGAGGTTTGGAGACCCAGTACTTC. Amino acid sequence: CASSQVPAGGGLETQYF.